Each of the 29 T cell receptor beta chains below was sequenced from the same sample in a study of control samples from healthy donors and cancer patients. Profiled with immunoSEQ multiplex PCR; TCRdb holds only in-frame clones, not every one. The sample consists of around 99,000 clones, around 89% of them appearing once. Sequencing input: blood. These receptors originate from a woman in her forties or fifties in good health.

V usage is TRBV9 and J usage is TRBJ2-6; D is undetermined. The CDR3 spans 14 residues. CDR1 and CDR2 from the germline V gene are SGDLS and YYNGEE. The V and J ends lost 1 base and 2 bases respectively, with 4 bases between them. CDR3 nucleotide sequence: TGTGCCAGCAGCGTAAGCCCTGGGGCCAACGTCCTGACTTTC. Translating it yields CASSVSPGANVLTF.

The rearrangement joins TRBV14 to TRBJ2-4; no definite D call. Looked up from germline, CDR1 is SGHDN and CDR2 is FVKESK. This CDR3 has 14 amino acids. The V end lost 4 bases, the J end lost 1 base, and 8 bases lay between the germline ends. For the CDR3, the DNA is TGTGCCAGCAGCCTTCGGGTTGCCAAAAACATTCAGTACTTC. Translating it yields CASSLRVAKNIQYF.

This chain joins TRBV27 and TRBJ2-6; D is ambiguous. This CDR3 has 13 amino acids. Looked up from germline, CDR1 is MNHEY and CDR2 is SMNVEV (reference sequence). The V end was cut by 8 bases, the J end by 2 bases, with 7 bases between. CDR3 region: CASGLAGANVLTF. The CDR3 nucleotides read TGTGCCAGCGGGTTGGCTGGGGCCAACGTCCTGACTTTC.

The genes are TRBV10-1 and TRBJ2-1; a weak D match, TRBD1 (6 bases). Trimming removed 5 bases at V and 6 bases at J, with 14 bases between. Germline V lookup: CDR1 WNHNN, CDR2 SYGVQD (reference sequence). This CDR3 region has 14 residues. The CDR3 reads CASSNVRGVNEQFF. In nucleotides, the CDR3 is TGCGCCAGCAGTAATGTCAGGGGCGTCAATGAGCAGTTCTTC.

This clone was seen a handful of times. CDR3 loop: CAWNTERNTEAFF. CDR3 bases: TGTGCCTGGAATACCGAGAGGAACACTGAAGCTTTCTTT. The chain employs TRBV30 and TRBJ1-1; D is undetermined. Looked up from germline, CDR1 is GTSNPN and CDR2 is SVGIG (reference sequence). CDR3 length: 13 residues. V dropped 4 bases and J dropped 1 base, with 10 bases sitting between them.

The V and J genes are TRBV29-1 and TRBJ2-1; possible D gene TRBD2, 5 bases. This CDR3 comprises 10 residues. CDR1 SQVTM and CDR2 ANQGSEA come from the germline V gene. Trimming pared 6 bases from V and 12 bases from J, leaving 12 bases between. The CDR3 bases are TGCAGCGTCTCGGGAATTGGGCAGTTCTTC. Translating it yields CSVSGIGQFF.

The V gene is TRBV19, the J gene TRBJ1-3; D is possibly TRBD1 (5 bases). V lost 3 bases and J 1 base, leaving 25 bases between the germline ends. The CDR3 is 20 amino acids. The germline gives CDR1 LNHDA, CDR2 SQIVND (reference sequence). The CDR3 here is CASSIPRSPGKRGSGNTIYF. Here the CDR3 DNA reads TGTGCCAGTAGTATCCCGCGGAGCCCCGGAAAAAGGGGATCTGGAAACACCATATATTTT. Variable domain in full (rest from reference TRBV19 and TRBJ1-3): DGGITQSPKYLFRKEGQNVTLSCEQNLNHDAMYWYRQDPGQGLRLIYYSQIVNDFQKGDIAEGYSVSREKKESFPLTVTSAQKNPTAFYLCASSIPRSPGKRGSGNTIYFGEGSWLTVV.

The chain carries TRBV19 and TRBJ2-5, with 13 bases aligning to TRBD2. The germline gives CDR1 LNHDA, CDR2 SQIVND (reference sequence). CDR3 length equals 14 residues. J lost 5 bases, V lost 6 bases, and 3 bases had no gene match. CDR3 coding DNA: TGTGCCAGTAGGGAACTAGCGGGGGGGGAGACCCAGTACTTC. It specifies CASRELAGGETQYF.

The J gene is TRBJ2-5, the V gene TRBV11-3; D is possibly TRBD1 or TRBD2 (6 bases each). This CDR3 has 16 amino acids. Looked up from germline, CDR1 is SGHNT and CDR2 is YENEEA. Trimming shortened V by 1 base and J by 1 base, and 13 bases separated the two germline ends. The CDR3 DNA follows: TGTGCCAGCAGCTTAGGCAGGGGAGGCCTCCAAGAGACCCAGTACTTC. This gives the protein CASSLGRGGLQETQYF.

This clone has a handful of counts. The chain uses TRBV14 and TRBJ1-1; D is perhaps TRBD1 (6 bases). CDR1 and CDR2 (germline): SGHDN, FVKESK. The CDR3 consists of 13 residues. V shed 8 bases and J shed 2 bases, with 12 bases lying between them. The CDR3 here is CASSIGGNTEAFF. CDR3 coding DNA: TGTGCCAGCTCAATAGGGGGAAACACTGAAGCTTTCTTT. Looking up the rest from reference TRBV14 and TRBJ1-1 gives the full variable domain: EAGVTQFPSHSVIEKGQTVTLRCDPISGHDNLYWYRRVMGKEIKFLLHFVKESKQDESGMPNNRFLAERTGGTYSTLKVQPAELEDSGVYFCASSIGGNTEAFFGQGTRLTVV.

The chain joins TRBV19 to TRBJ1-1; the D is unclear. The CDR3 consists of 14 residues. The V end lost 3 bases, the J end lost 2 bases, and 10 bases lay between the germline ends. The germline V gene has CDR1 LNHDA and CDR2 SQIVND (reference sequence). CDR3 sequence: CASSIGSANTEAFF. The CDR3 DNA sequence: TGTGCCAGTAGTATTGGATCGGCCAACACTGAAGCTTTCTTT.

The rearrangement joins TRBV19 to TRBJ1-6; 11 bases match TRBD1. Losses at the gene ends were 7 bases for V and 8 bases for J; bases not matched to a gene: 7. This CDR3 has 15 residues. CDR1 is LNHDA and CDR2 is SQIVND in the germline V gene (reference sequence). This chain's CDR3 is CASTRDRGGDSPLHF. CDR3 nucleotides: TGTGCCAGTACCCGGGACAGGGGGGGAGATTCACCCCTCCACTTT.

Points on this clone: The same CDR3 is also encoded by other DNA sequences in this sample. V gene TRBV19 combines with J gene TRBJ2-1; no firm D call. V lost 6 bases and J lost 0, with 6 bases in between. The length of the CDR3 is 13 residues. The germline gives CDR1 LNHDA, CDR2 SQIVND (reference sequence). DNA of the CDR3: TGTGCCAGTAGCATAATCTCCTACAATGAGCAGTTCTTC. It encodes CASSIISYNEQFF.

The genes are TRBV4-1 and TRBJ2-1, with 8 bases that match TRBD2. The V and J ends lost 4 bases and 5 bases, in that order; junction bases with no gene match: 13. From germline, CDR1 is MGHRA and CDR2 YSYEKL. CDR3 length: 17 residues. The CDR3 is CASSRNQGGGRDNEQFF. The DNA of the CDR3 is TGCGCCAGCAGCCGAAATCAAGGCGGGGGGAGGGACAATGAGCAGTTCTTC.

The V call is TRBV5-5, the J call TRBJ2-7; tentatively, D is TRBD2 (7 bases). V was shortened by 6 bases and J by 2 bases, with 9 bases between the two germline ends. The CDR3 length is 12 residues. Germline CDR1 and CDR2: SGHKS and YYEKEE (reference sequence). Written as DNA, the CDR3 is TGTGCCAGCAAGGGGGGGCCCTACGAGCAGTACGTC. Its translation is CASKGGPYEQYV.

This clone was counted once. The chain has TRBV28 and TRBJ1-1; no definite D call. This CDR3 spans 14 amino acids. Germline V CDR1 and CDR2: MDHEN, SYDVKM. Trimming pared 6 bases from V and 0 bases from J, leaving 11 bases between. The CDR3 sequence: CASSSAAMNTEAFF. The CDR3 DNA is TGTGCCAGCAGCTCAGCTGCCATGAACACTGAAGCTTTCTTT.

V gene TRBV12-5 combines with J gene TRBJ2-5; D gene ambiguous. The CDR3 runs 13 residues. CDR1 and CDR2 from the germline V gene are LGHNT and FRNRAP. The V end was cut by 6 bases, the J end by 4 bases, with 12 bases between. CDR3: CASGQSPPETQYF. CDR3 nucleotides: TGTGCTAGTGGCCAATCCCCTCCAGAGACCCAGTACTTC.

J is TRBJ1-1 and V is TRBV11-2, with D unresolved. V lost 5 bases, J lost 4 bases, and 8 bases lay in between. Germline V CDR1 and CDR2: SGHAT, FQNNGV. This CDR3 spans 12 amino acids. The chain's CDR3 is CASSRGRTEAFF. CDR3 sequence (DNA): TGTGCCAGCAGCCGAGGTCGCACTGAAGCTTTCTTT.

The chain combines TRBV27 with TRBJ1-4; D is possibly TRBD1 (6 bases). Germline-derived CDR1 and CDR2 are MNHEY and SMNVEV (reference sequence). Trimming removed 5 bases from V and 8 bases from J, with 15 bases in between. The CDR3 is made up of 14 amino acids. The CDR3 loop reads CASSPLDSNEKLFF. The CDR3, as DNA: TGTGCCAGCAGTCCATTGGACAGTAACGAAAAACTGTTTTTT.

The J gene is TRBJ2-1, the V gene TRBV9, with 11 bases aligning to TRBD2. Per the germline V gene, CDR1 is SGDLS and CDR2 is YYNGEE. After removal of 4 bases from V and 8 bases from J, the junction contained 11 bases not matched to a gene. The CDR3 sequence is 16 residues long. The chain's CDR3 is CASSLALAGGEDEQFF. Here the CDR3 DNA reads TGTGCCAGCAGCCTAGCTCTAGCGGGGGGCGAGGATGAGCAGTTCTTC.

The chain employs TRBV18 and TRBJ2-1; the match to TRBD2 covers 7 bases. V shed 1 base, J shed 4 bases, and the junction held 4 bases outside the gene matches. This CDR3 spans 15 amino acids. Germline lookup yields CDR1 KGHSH and CDR2 LQKENI. The CDR3 DNA is TGTGCCAGCTCACCACAGCGGGATGTTTACAATGAGCAGTTCTTC. Residues: CASSPQRDVYNEQFF.

The chain combines TRBV18 with TRBJ2-3; 8 nucleotides line up with TRBD2. V shed 3 bases, J shed 0 bases, and the junction held 5 bases outside the gene matches. The CDR3 length is 16 residues. Germline CDR1 reads KGHSH; CDR2 reads LQKENI. CDR3 protein: CASSPPGGVSTDTQYF. CDR3 DNA sequence: TGTGCCAGCTCACCTCCCGGGGGGGTTAGCACAGATACGCAGTATTTT.

The J gene is TRBJ2-7, the V gene TRBV7-2; TRBD2 agrees at 8 bases. V dropped 4 bases and J dropped 5; count of bases not matched to a gene: 10. CDR1 and CDR2 (germline): SGHTA, FQGNSA. The CDR3 length is 15 residues. CDR3 protein: CASSYRLATPHEQYV. CDR3 DNA sequence: TGTGCCAGCAGCTACCGACTAGCGACCCCACACGAGCAGTACGTC.

This clone has only one observation. The chain links TRBV7-8 to TRBJ1-5, with 9 bases identical to TRBD1. This CDR3 contains 16 residues. V shed 6 bases, J shed 6 bases, and the junction held 12 bases outside the gene matches. The germline gives CDR1 SGHVS, CDR2 FQNEAQ. In DNA form, the CDR3 reads TGTGCCAGCAGAAGTACTGCCGGGACAGGGTTTCAGCCCCAGCATTTT. It encodes CASRSTAGTGFQPQHF.

This chain links TRBV11-3 with TRBJ2-2, with 9 nucleotides matching TRBD1. Germline values: CDR1 SGHNT, CDR2 YENEEA. The trim removed 6 bases at V and 5 bases at J, leaving 4 bases unmatched. This CDR3 has 14 amino acids. The CDR3 DNA sequence: TGTGCCAGCAGGACAGGGGGACAGACCGGGGAGCTGTTTTTT. Amino acids: CASRTGGQTGELFF.

The chain has TRBV4-3 and TRBJ2-2, with 7 bases identical to TRBD1. The CDR3 loop spans 13 amino acids. Germline CDR1 reads LGHNA; CDR2 reads YSLEER. V lost 4 bases, J lost 7 bases, and 3 bases stayed unmatched. The CDR3 protein is CASSLTGNGELFF. The CDR3, as DNA: TGCGCCAGCAGCCTGACAGGGAACGGGGAGCTGTTTTTT.

The rearrangement uses TRBV6-5 and TRBJ2-5; D assignment may be TRBD1 or TRBD2 (5 bases each). The CDR3 sequence is 14 residues long. Trimming removed 6 bases at V and 5 bases at J, with 16 bases between. The V gene's germline CDR1 is MNHEY and CDR2 SVGAGI. CDR3 amino acids: CASSSGTLSETQYF. The CDR3 coding sequence is TGTGCCAGCAGCTCCGGGACGCTAAGCGAGACCCAGTACTTC.

V usage is TRBV6-6 and J usage is TRBJ2-2, with 7 bases fitting TRBD1. J gave up 5 bases and V 5 bases, and 14 bases lay outside the gene matches. CDR1 and CDR2 from the germline V gene are MNHNY and SVGAGI (reference sequence). CDR3 length: 17 residues. The CDR3 loop is CASSRDDSGQPTGELFF. In DNA form, the CDR3 reads TGTGCCAGCAGTCGTGACGACTCGGGACAGCCAACCGGGGAGCTGTTTTTT.

V gene TRBV18 combines with J gene TRBJ2-1, with D possibly matching TRBD2 (6 bases). Between the trimmed V and J ends, which lost 3 bases and 4 bases, there was a span of 13 bases. The CDR3 spans 15 residues. CDR1 KGHSH and CDR2 LQKENI come from the germline V gene. DNA for the CDR3: TGTGCCAGCTCACCCCCCCGGGACTCTTACAATGAGCAGTTCTTC. This sequence encodes CASSPPRDSYNEQFF. The full variable domain, in which reference TRBV18 and TRBJ2-1 provide the parts outside the CDR3, is NAGVMQNPRHLVRRRGQEARLRCSPMKGHSHVYWYRQLPEEGLKFMVYLQKENIIDESGMPKERFSAEFPKEGPSILRIQQVVRGDSAAYFCASSPPRDSYNEQFFGPGTRLTVL.